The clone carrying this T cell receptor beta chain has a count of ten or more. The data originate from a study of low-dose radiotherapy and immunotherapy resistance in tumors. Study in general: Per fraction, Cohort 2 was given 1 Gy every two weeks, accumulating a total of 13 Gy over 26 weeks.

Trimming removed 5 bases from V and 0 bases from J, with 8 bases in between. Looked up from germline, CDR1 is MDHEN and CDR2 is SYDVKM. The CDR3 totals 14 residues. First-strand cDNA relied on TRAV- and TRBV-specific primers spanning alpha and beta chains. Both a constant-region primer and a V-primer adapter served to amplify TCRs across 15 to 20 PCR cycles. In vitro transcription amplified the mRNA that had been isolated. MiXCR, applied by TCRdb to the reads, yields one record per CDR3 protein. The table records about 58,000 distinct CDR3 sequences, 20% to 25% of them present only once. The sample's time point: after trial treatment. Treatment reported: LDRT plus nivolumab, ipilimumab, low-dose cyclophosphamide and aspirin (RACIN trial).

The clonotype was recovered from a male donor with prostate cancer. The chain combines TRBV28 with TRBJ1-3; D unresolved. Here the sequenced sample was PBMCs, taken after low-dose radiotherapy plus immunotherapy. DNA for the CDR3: TGTGCCAGCAGTCCACAGATCTCTGGAAACACCATATATTTT. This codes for CASSPQISGNTIYF. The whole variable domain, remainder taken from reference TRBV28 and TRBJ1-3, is DVKVTQSSRYLVKRTGEKVFLECVQDMDHENMFWYRQDPGLGLRLIYFSYDVKMKEKGDIPEGYSVSREKKERFSLILESASTNQTSMYLCASSPQISGNTIYFGEGSWLTVV.